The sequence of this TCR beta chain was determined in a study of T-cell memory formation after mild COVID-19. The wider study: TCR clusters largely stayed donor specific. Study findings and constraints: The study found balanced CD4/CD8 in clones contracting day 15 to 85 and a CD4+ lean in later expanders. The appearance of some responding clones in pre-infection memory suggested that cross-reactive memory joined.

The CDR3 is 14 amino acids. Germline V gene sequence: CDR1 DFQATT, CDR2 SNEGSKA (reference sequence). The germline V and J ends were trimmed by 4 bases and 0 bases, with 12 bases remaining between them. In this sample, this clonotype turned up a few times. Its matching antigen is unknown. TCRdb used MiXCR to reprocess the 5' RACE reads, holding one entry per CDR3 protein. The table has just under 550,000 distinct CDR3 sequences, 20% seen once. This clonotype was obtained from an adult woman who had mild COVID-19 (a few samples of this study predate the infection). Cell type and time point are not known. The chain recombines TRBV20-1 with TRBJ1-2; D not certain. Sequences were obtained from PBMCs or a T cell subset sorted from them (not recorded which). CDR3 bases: TGCAGTGCTACCCGGCCTGAAGCTAACTATGGCTACACCTTC. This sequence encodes CSATRPEANYGYTF.